This T cell receptor beta chain emerged from a study of cytomegalovirus exposure and HLA in healthy donors. Study-wide findings and caveats: In vitro, three CMV-associated chains proved specific for CMV antigens.

This CDR3 region has 13 residues. The V gene lost 3 bases and the J gene lost 6 bases, with 13 bases spanning the gap. CDR1 is SQVTM and CDR2 is ANQGSEA in the germline V gene. The method was immunoSEQ multiplex PCR; TCRdb's version includes in-frame clones alone and lacks a portion of them. The data show over 250,000 clones, with 65% to 90% seen just once and 1% held by the top ten. As for this clone: The antigen is unknown.

This clonotype was obtained from a woman younger than 30 in good health and CMV-seronegative. The sequenced sample consisted of PBMCs. J is TRBJ2-3 and V is TRBV29-1, with D perhaps TRBD1 (6 bases). Here the CDR3 reads CSVEWWGPDTQYF. DNA of the CDR3: TGCAGCGTTGAGTGGTGGGGGCCTGATACGCAGTATTTT.